This T cell receptor beta chain was recorded in a study of OX40 agonist ivuxolimab in advanced cancers. Study at large: Three partial responders included one hepatocellular carcinoma patient and two cutaneous melanoma patients.

Study conclusions and caveats: In CD8+ T cells, expanded clones were on average more numerous than in CD4+.

Cycle 7 day 1, cycle 4 day 1, and baseline were the timepoints at which blood was sampled. On this clone: The target antigen is unknown.

Profiling relied on immunoSEQ multiplex PCR, and the TCRdb table lists in-frame clones only, not all of them. This sample has about 90,000 clones; around 90% occur once, and the top ten carry about 7%. CDR3 length equals 14 residues. The germline V gene has CDR1 SGDLS and CDR2 YYNGEE. The V gene end was trimmed by 3 bases and the J gene end by 0 bases; junction bases not matched to a gene: 1. The sample was CD4+ or CD8+ T cells sorted from blood, taken in a trial of the OX40 agonist ivuxolimab. The TCR comes from an adult with an advanced solid tumor such as melanoma, head and neck, liver or kidney cancer. The J gene is TRBJ2-3, the V gene TRBV9; 7 bases line up with TRBD1. The CDR3 bases are TGTGCCAGCAGCGCGACAGGGAGCACAGATACGCAGTATTTT. It encodes CASSATGSTDTQYF.